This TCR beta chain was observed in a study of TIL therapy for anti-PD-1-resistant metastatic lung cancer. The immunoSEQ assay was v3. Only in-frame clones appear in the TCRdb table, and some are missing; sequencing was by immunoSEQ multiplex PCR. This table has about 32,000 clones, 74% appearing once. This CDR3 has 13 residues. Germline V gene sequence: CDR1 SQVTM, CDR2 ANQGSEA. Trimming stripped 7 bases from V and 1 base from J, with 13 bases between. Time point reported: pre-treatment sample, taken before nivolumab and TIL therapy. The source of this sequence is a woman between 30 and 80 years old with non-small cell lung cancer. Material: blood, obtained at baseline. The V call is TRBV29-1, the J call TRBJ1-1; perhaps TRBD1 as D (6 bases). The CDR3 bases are TGCAGCGGACCGGGGACACCGAACACTGAAGCTTTCTTT. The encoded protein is CSGPGTPNTEAFF.